This TCR beta chain was recorded in a study of T cells in localized non-small cell lung cancer. Whole-study results and caveats: Uninvolved neighboring lung showed the greatest T cell clonality, exceeding tumor. Within adjacent lung there appeared a median around 57 of the top 100 tumor clones. A denser population of T cells in blood accompanied longer overall survival.

Sequenced by immunoSEQ multiplex PCR; TCRdb stores in-frame clones only, minus some. The sample holds about 41,000 clones, around 86% seen once. As regards this clone: As yet, its antigen is unknown.

The TCR originated in a woman aged 18 to 55 with stage III lung adenocarcinoma. The sequences come from peripheral blood, collected before any cancer treatment.

CDR3 nucleotide sequence: TGTGCCAGCAGCTTGTACGATGAGCAGTTCTTC. It is translated as CASSLYDEQFF. V gene TRBV5-8 combines with J gene TRBJ2-1; D is unresolved. CDR3 length: 11 amino acids. CDR1 SGHTS and CDR2 YDEGEE come from the germline V gene. V was pared by 1 base and J by 8 bases, with 4 bases between.